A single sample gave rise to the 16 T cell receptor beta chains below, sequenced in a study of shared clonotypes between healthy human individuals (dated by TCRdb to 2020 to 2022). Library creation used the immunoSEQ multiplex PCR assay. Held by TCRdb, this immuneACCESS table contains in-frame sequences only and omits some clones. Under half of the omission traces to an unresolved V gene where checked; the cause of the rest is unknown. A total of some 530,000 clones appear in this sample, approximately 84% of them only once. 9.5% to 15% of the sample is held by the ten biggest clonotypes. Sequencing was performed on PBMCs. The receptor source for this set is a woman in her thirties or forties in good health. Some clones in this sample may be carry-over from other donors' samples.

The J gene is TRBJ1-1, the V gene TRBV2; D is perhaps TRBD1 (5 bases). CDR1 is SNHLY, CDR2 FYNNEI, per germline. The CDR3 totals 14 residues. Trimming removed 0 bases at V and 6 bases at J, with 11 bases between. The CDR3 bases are TGTGCCAGCAGTGAAGCGCTTCGGGGGGCTGAAGCTTTCTTT. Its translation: CASSEALRGAEAFF. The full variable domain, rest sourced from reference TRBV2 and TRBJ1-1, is EPEVTQTPSHQVTQMGQEVILRCVPISNHLYFYWYRQILGQKVEFLVSFYNNEISEKSEIFDDQFSVERPDGSNFTLKIRSTKLEDSAMYFCASSEALRGAEAFFGQGTRLTVV.

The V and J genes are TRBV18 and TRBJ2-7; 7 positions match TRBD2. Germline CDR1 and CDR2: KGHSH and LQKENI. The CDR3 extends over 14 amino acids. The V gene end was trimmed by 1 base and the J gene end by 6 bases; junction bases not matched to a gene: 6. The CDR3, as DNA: TGTGCCAGCTCACCACGGGCGGGAGAGGGCGAGCAGTACTTC. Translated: CASSPRAGEGEQYF.

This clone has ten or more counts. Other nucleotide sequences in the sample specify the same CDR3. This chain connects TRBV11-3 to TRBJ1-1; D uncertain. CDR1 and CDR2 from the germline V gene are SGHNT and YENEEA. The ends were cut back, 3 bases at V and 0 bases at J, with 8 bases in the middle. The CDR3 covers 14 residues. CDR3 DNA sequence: TGTGCCAGCAGCTTTTCCGGGATGAACACTGAAGCTTTCTTT. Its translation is CASSFSGMNTEAFF.

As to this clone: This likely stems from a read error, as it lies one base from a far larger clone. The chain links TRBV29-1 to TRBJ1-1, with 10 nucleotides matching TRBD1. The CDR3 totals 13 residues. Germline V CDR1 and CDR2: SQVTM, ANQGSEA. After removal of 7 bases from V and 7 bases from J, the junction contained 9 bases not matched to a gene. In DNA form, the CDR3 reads TGCAGCGGGGGACAGGGGAGGGACAATGAAGCTTTCTTT. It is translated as CSGGQGRDNEAFF.

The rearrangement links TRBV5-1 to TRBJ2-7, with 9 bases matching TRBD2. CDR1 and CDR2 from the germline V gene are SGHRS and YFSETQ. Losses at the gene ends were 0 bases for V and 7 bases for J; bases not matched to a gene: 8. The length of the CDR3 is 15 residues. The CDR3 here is CASSLVTSGTREQYF. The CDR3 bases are TGCGCCAGCAGCTTGGTGACTAGCGGTACTCGGGAGCAGTACTTC. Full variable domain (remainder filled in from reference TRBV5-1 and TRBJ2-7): KAGVTQTPRYLIKTRGQQVTLSCSPISGHRSVSWYQQTPGQGLQFLFEYFSETQRNKGNFPGRFSGRQFSNSRSEMNVSTLELGDSALYLCASSLVTSGTREQYFGPGTRLTVT.

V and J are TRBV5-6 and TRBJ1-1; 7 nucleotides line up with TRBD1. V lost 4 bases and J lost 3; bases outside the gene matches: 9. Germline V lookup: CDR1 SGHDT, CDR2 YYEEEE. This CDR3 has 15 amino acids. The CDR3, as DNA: TGTGCCAGCAGCCTCACACAGGGGTGGGACACTGAAGCTTTCTTT. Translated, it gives CASSLTQGWDTEAFF.

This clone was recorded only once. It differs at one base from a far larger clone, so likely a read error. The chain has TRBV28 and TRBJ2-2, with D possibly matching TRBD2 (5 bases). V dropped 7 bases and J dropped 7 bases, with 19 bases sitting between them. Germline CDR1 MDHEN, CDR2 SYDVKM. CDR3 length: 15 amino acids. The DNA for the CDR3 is TGTGCCAGCATTTCGAGACAACTCGGACTCGGGGAGCTGTTTTTT. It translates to CASISRQLGLGELFF.

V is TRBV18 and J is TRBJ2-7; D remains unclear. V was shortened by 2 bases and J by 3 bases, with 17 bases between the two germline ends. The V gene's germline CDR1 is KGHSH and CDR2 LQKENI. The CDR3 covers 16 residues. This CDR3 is CASSPWGNSGSYEQYF. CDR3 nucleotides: TGTGCCAGCTCACCATGGGGAAACAGTGGTAGCTACGAGCAGTACTTC.

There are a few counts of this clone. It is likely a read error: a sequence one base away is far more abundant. The CDR3 region is CASSPWETGGGYTF. For the CDR3, the DNA is TGTGCCAGCAGTCCATGGGAGACAGGGGGTGGCTACACCTTC. This chain uses TRBV27 with TRBJ1-2; the match to TRBD1 covers 9 bases. The CDR3 totals 14 residues. Germline V lookup: CDR1 MNHEY, CDR2 SMNVEV (reference sequence). V lost 5 bases, J lost 7 bases, and 8 bases stayed unmatched.

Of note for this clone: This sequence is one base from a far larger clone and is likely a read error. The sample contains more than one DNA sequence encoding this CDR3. CDR3 sequence (DNA): TGTGCCAGCCGGAGCGATGAGCAATTCTTC. It yields the protein CASRSDEQFF. J is TRBJ2-1 and V is TRBV28; D is uncertain. Germline V lookup: CDR1 MDHEN, CDR2 SYDVKM. The CDR3 extends over 10 amino acids.

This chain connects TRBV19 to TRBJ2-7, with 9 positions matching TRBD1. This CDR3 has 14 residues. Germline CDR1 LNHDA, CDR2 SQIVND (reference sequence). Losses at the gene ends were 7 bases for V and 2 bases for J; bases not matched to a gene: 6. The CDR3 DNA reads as TGTGCCAGTAAGTCGGGACAGGGTACCTACGAGCAGTACTTC. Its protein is CASKSGQGTYEQYF. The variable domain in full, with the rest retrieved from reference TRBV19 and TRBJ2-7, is DGGITQSPKYLFRKEGQNVTLSCEQNLNHDAMYWYRQDPGQGLRLIYYSQIVNDFQKGDIAEGYSVSREKKESFPLTVTSAQKNPTAFYLCASKSGQGTYEQYFGPGTRLTVT.

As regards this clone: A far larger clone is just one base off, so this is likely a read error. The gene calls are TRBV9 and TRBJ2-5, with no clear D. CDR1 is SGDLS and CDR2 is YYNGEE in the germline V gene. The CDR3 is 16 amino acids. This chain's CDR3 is CASIVDQWVGKETQYF. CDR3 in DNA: TGTGCCAGCATCGTAGATCAGTGGGTCGGAAAAGAGACCCAGTACTTC.

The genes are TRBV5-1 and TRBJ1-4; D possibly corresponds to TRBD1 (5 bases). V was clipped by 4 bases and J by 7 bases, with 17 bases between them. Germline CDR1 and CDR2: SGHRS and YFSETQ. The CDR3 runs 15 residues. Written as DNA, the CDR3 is TGCGCCAGCAGCCCCCTGGGGGGGATCGGTGAAAAACTGTTTTTT. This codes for CASSPLGGIGEKLFF.

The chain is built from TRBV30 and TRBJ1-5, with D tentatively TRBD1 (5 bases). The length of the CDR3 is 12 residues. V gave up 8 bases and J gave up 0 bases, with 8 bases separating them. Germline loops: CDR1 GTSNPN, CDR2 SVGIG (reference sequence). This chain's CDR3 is CAGGLSNQPQHF. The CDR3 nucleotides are TGTGCCGGGGGACTTAGCAATCAGCCCCAGCATTTT.

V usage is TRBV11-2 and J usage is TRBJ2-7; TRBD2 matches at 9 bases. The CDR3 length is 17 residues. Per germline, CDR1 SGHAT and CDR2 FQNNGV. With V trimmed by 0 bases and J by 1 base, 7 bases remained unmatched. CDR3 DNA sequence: TGTGCCAGCAGCTTAGACGGGACTAGCTGGGGGTCCTACGAGCAGTACTTC. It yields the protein CASSLDGTSWGSYEQYF.

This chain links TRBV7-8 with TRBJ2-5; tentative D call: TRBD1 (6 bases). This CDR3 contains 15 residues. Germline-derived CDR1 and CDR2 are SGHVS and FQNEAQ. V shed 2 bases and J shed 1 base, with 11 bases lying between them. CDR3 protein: CASSLLNRAQETQYF. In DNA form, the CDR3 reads TGTGCCAGCAGCTTACTGAACAGGGCCCAAGAGACCCAGTACTTC.